This entry is about one T cell receptor beta chain. In germline, CDR1 is MNHNS, CDR2 SASEGT. V was clipped by 3 bases and J by 2 bases, with 26 bases between them. CDR3 size: 19 residues. This specimen comes from a study of OX40 agonist ivuxolimab in advanced cancers. TCRdb keeps only in-frame clones here, not all; method: immunoSEQ multiplex PCR. The repertoire holds approximately 84,000 clones, roughly 94% seen once, with approximately 2.4% in the top ten. This specimen consisted of CD4+ or CD8+ T cells sorted from blood, obtained in a trial of the OX40 agonist ivuxolimab. The V call is TRBV6-1, the J call TRBJ2-7, with D possibly matching TRBD1 (5 bases). This clonotype was obtained from an adult with an advanced solid tumor such as melanoma, head and neck, liver or kidney cancer. The CDR3 region has the DNA TGTGCCAGCAGTGAGATTGGCTATCCCCGGGTAGGGGAAGCCTACGAGCAGTACTTC. It translates to CASSEIGYPRVGEAYEQYF.